These 20 T cell receptor beta chains were sequenced from one sample in a study of blood T cell repertoires in COVID-19. Generated by immunoSEQ multiplex PCR, the TCRdb table keeps only in-frame clones and is missing some. This table has a few hundred thousand clones, 65% to 90% appearing once. Sequenced: peripheral blood. All receptors derive from a man between 45 and 60 years old with acute or convalescent COVID-19.

The chain has TRBV5-4 and TRBJ1-1; possibly TRBD1 for D (5 bases). V was trimmed by 4 bases and J by 1 base, leaving 8 bases between them. Germline V gene sequence: CDR1 SGHNT, CDR2 YYREEE (reference sequence). This CDR3 region has 13 residues. The DNA for the CDR3 is TGTGCCAGCAGCCCAGGACAGAACACTGAAGCTTTCTTT. This codes for CASSPGQNTEAFF.

This clone appeared once. This chain joins TRBV2 and TRBJ1-1; D possibly corresponds to TRBD1 (6 bases). Trimming shortened V by 6 bases and J by 1 base, and 18 bases separated the two germline ends. The CDR3 is made up of 16 amino acids. Germline values: CDR1 SNHLY, CDR2 FYNNEI. This CDR3 reads CASRGQSEGQNTEAFF. Written as DNA, the CDR3 is TGTGCCAGCAGAGGACAGAGTGAGGGACAGAACACTGAAGCTTTCTTT.

The chain combines TRBV5-1 with TRBJ2-1; 10 nucleotides match TRBD1. Germline V gives CDR1 SGHRS, CDR2 YFSETQ. CDR3 length: 16 amino acids. J lost 7 bases, V lost 4 bases, and 11 bases had no gene match. The CDR3 loop reads CASSPQGQGFANEQFF. In nucleotides, the CDR3 is TGCGCCAGCAGCCCACAGGGACAGGGGTTTGCGAATGAGCAGTTCTTC.

The chain links TRBV30 to TRBJ1-2, with D perhaps TRBD1 (5 bases). CDR3 length equals 12 residues. V was cut by 1 base and J by 6 bases, with 9 bases left in between. The germline gives CDR1 GTSNPN, CDR2 SVGIG (reference sequence). Written as DNA, the CDR3 is TGTGCCTGGAGTGCGGGGGGGGATGGCTACACCTTC. This gives the protein CAWSAGGDGYTF.

This chain connects TRBV6-1 to TRBJ1-2; 8 nucleotides match TRBD1. The CDR3 sequence is 13 residues long. After removal of 3 bases from V and 9 bases from J, the junction contained 6 bases not matched to a gene. CDR1 is MNHNS and CDR2 is SASEGT in the germline V gene. The CDR3 region has the DNA TGTGCCAGCAGTGAGGGACAGGAACTTCGCTACACCTTC. This gives the protein CASSEGQELRYTF.

J is TRBJ2-1 and V is TRBV6-4, with 10 bases that match TRBD1. The CDR3 covers 14 residues. The trim removed 6 bases at V and 9 bases at J, leaving 8 bases unmatched. Germline V gives CDR1 MRHNA, CDR2 SNTAGT. In DNA form, the CDR3 reads TGTGCCAGCAGCCGGGACAGGGGTATGGGTGAGCAGTTCTTC. It is translated as CASSRDRGMGEQFF.

This chain links TRBV10-3 with TRBJ1-5, with D possibly TRBD1 on 5 matching bases. This CDR3 spans 14 amino acids. Deletions cut 0 bases from V and 5 bases from J, with 8 bases between. CDR1 is ENHRY and CDR2 is SYGVKD in the germline V gene. The CDR3, as DNA: TGTGCCATCAGTGAGTCCGGCAGGGATCAGCCCCAGCATTTT. This encodes CAISESGRDQPQHF.

The rearrangement links TRBV5-1 to TRBJ1-1; 7 bases map to TRBD1. The CDR3 has 14 residues. The J segment lost 1 base and the V segment lost 6 bases, leaving 6 bases of the junction unmatched. CDR1 is SGHRS, CDR2 YFSETQ, per germline. Here the CDR3 reads CASTEGAANTEAFF. For the CDR3, the DNA is TGCGCCAGCACTGAGGGGGCCGCGAACACTGAAGCTTTCTTT.

The V gene is TRBV2, the J gene TRBJ1-1; 8 bases fit TRBD1. Germline V CDR1 and CDR2: SNHLY, FYNNEI. V was pared by 8 bases and J by 3 bases, with 8 bases of the junction left unmatched. The CDR3 length is 14 residues. The CDR3 coding sequence is TGTGCCAGCGGGCCAGACAGGGGATACACTGAAGCTTTCTTT. Protein sequence: CASGPDRGYTEAFF.

The sample holds one count of this clone. Other DNA sequences from this sample encode an identical CDR3 as well. The V and J genes are TRBV3-1 (or the pseudogene TRBV3-2) and TRBJ2-7; D not certain. Between the trimmed V and J ends, which lost 3 bases and 3 bases, there was a span of 6 bases. The germline gives CDR1 LGHDT, CDR2 YNNKEL (reference sequence). The CDR3 totals 12 residues. The CDR3 protein is CASSQSGYEQYF. In nucleotides, the CDR3 is TGTGCCAGCAGCCAGTCGGGCTACGAGCAGTACTTC.

The chain has TRBV5-1 and TRBJ1-6; a possible D gene is TRBD1 (6 bases). Trimming shortened V by 6 bases and J by 0 bases, and 10 bases separated the two germline ends. CDR3 length: 15 residues. Per the germline V gene, CDR1 is SGHRS and CDR2 is YFSETQ. The CDR3 bases are TGCGCCAGCAATACAGGGAGCTCCTATAATTCACCCCTCCACTTT. Amino acids: CASNTGSSYNSPLHF.

The rearrangement links TRBV7-2 to TRBJ1-2, with 12 bases identical to TRBD1. The germline CDR1 and CDR2 sequences are SGHTA and FQGNSA. The CDR3 is 17 residues long. The V gene end was trimmed by 5 bases and the J gene end by 6 bases; junction bases not matched to a gene: 13. This CDR3 reads CASSRGTGGAVVHGYTF. DNA for the CDR3: TGTGCCAGCAGCCGCGGGACAGGGGGCGCGGTGGTTCATGGCTACACCTTC.

This clone occurred once. The CDR3 reads CASSVAQREGETQYF. The CDR3 nucleotides read TGTGCCAGCAGCGTAGCTCAAAGGGAGGGAGAGACCCAGTACTTC. This chain uses TRBV9 with TRBJ2-5; 7 nucleotides match TRBD2. The ends lost 0 bases at V and 4 bases at J; junction bases unmatched: 6. This CDR3 spans 15 amino acids. The germline V gene has CDR1 SGDLS and CDR2 YYNGEE.

The chain employs TRBV7-8 and TRBJ1-1; no clear D gene. Trimming cost V 5 bases and J 3 bases, with 10 bases left between them. The length of the CDR3 is 13 residues. CDR1 SGHVS and CDR2 FQNEAQ come from the germline V gene. The CDR3 sequence is CASSRSRYTEAFF. CDR3 DNA sequence: TGTGCCAGCAGCCGATCCCGTTACACTGAAGCTTTCTTT.

The chain has TRBV3-1 (or the pseudogene TRBV3-2) and TRBJ2-3, with 7 bases aligning to TRBD2. V was pared by 3 bases and J by 0 bases, with 3 bases of the junction left unmatched. From germline, CDR1 is LGHDT and CDR2 YNNKEL (reference sequence). This CDR3 is built from 15 residues. CDR3 region: CASSQRGWSTDTQYF. The CDR3 nucleotides are TGTGCCAGCAGCCAGCGGGGGTGGAGCACAGATACGCAGTATTTT.

In nucleotides, the CDR3 is TGTGCCAGCACCAACAGTTATAGCAATCAGCCCCAGCATTTT. The encoded protein is CASTNSYSNQPQHF. J is TRBJ1-5 and V is TRBV6-5; no definite D call. CDR1 MNHEY and CDR2 SVGAGI come from the germline V gene. Trimming cost V 7 bases and J 0 bases, with 10 bases left between them. The CDR3 extends over 14 amino acids.

This rearrangement joins TRBV14 to TRBJ1-3, with D tentatively TRBD1 (5 bases). Germline V lookup: CDR1 SGHDN, CDR2 FVKESK. This CDR3 spans 15 amino acids. The ends were cut back, 0 bases at V and 9 bases at J, with 15 bases in the middle. CDR3 nucleotides: TGTGCCAGCAGCCAAGATCCGACAGCGGGGAGCACCATATATTTT. Protein: CASSQDPTAGSTIYF.

Notes on this clone: At the DNA level, this CDR3 is encoded by other sequences in the same sample as well. The chain carries TRBV10-1 and TRBJ2-7, with D maybe TRBD2 (5 bases). Germline V gene lookup returns CDR1 WNHNN and CDR2 SYGVQD (reference sequence). V gave up 4 bases and J gave up 4 bases, with 5 bases separating them. The CDR3 runs 11 residues. This CDR3 reads CASSAGYEQYF. CDR3 DNA sequence: TGCGCCAGCAGTGCGGGGTACGAGCAGTACTTC.

The chain employs TRBV11-2 and TRBJ2-1, with D unresolved. Trimming pared 0 bases from V and 6 bases from J, leaving 9 bases between. The CDR3 consists of 14 residues. Germline CDR1 and CDR2: SGHAT and FQNNGV. Here the CDR3 reads CASSLDLGLNEQFF. DNA for the CDR3: TGTGCCAGCAGCTTAGATCTAGGTCTCAATGAGCAGTTCTTC.

The chain has TRBV19 and TRBJ1-6, with D perhaps TRBD1 (5 bases). Trimming left V 5 bases short and J 10 bases short, with 15 bases between. Germline CDR1 reads LNHDA; CDR2 reads SQIVND (reference sequence). There are 14 residues in the CDR3. CDR3 DNA: TGTGCCAGTAGTCCGGGACTTCCGCCATCACCCCTCCACTTT. The encoded protein is CASSPGLPPSPLHF. The full variable domain, its missing parts supplied by reference TRBV19 and TRBJ1-6, is DGGITQSPKYLFRKEGQNVTLSCEQNLNHDAMYWYRQDPGQGLRLIYYSQIVNDFQKGDIAEGYSVSREKKESFPLTVTSAQKNPTAFYLCASSPGLPPSPLHFGNGTRLTVT.